The 8 T cell receptor beta chains presented below share a single source sample, sequenced in a study of shared clonotypes between healthy human individuals. Clones were read by immunoSEQ multiplex PCR, and TCRdb kept only the in-frame ones, dropping some. This sample has some 2.4 million clones, with over 85% found just once. The sequenced sample was naive CD4+ T cells from PBMCs. As for subset: CD45RA+ positively selected. All receptors derive from a man younger than 30 in good health. Some clones in this sample may be carry-over from other donors' samples.

The gene calls are TRBV9 and TRBJ2-2; maybe TRBD2 (5 bases). Trimming removed 4 bases at V and 5 bases at J, with 27 bases between. CDR1 and CDR2 (germline): SGDLS, YYNGEE. CDR3 length equals 19 residues. The CDR3: CASSRSPRGVLSGTGELFF. The CDR3 DNA sequence: TGTGCCAGCAGCCGATCGCCCCGTGGGGTCCTATCGGGGACCGGGGAGCTGTTTTTT.

The chain recombines TRBV7-2 with TRBJ1-5, with a possible D match to TRBD1 (6 bases). The CDR3 spans 15 residues. Germline V CDR1 and CDR2: SGHTA, FQGNSA. V lost 4 bases, J lost 4 bases, and 14 bases lay in between. CDR3 nucleotides: TGTGCCAGCAGCTCCCGGGACATCGTAAATCAGCCCCAGCATTTT. Amino acid sequence: CASSSRDIVNQPQHF.

The chain links TRBV2 to TRBJ2-3, with TRBD2 identical over 10 bases. The CDR3 extends over 16 amino acids. Germline values: CDR1 SNHLY, CDR2 FYNNEI. The trim removed 6 bases at V and 4 bases at J, leaving 10 bases unmatched. The CDR3 region is CASRGTSDKEPDTQYF. The CDR3 nucleotides are TGTGCCAGCAGGGGGACTAGCGATAAGGAACCAGATACGCAGTATTTT.

The rearrangement links TRBV2 to TRBJ1-4; TRBD1 agrees at 8 bases. V lost 4 bases and J lost 0; bases outside the gene matches: 4. CDR1 is SNHLY and CDR2 is FYNNEI in the germline V gene. The CDR3 is 16 amino acids. CDR3 sequence: CASSVRGPATNEKLFF. The CDR3 DNA reads as TGTGCCAGCAGTGTCAGGGGGCCTGCAACTAATGAAAAACTGTTTTTT.

The chain recombines TRBV28 with TRBJ2-5; TRBD2 agrees at 10 bases. Germline V gene data show CDR1 as MDHEN and CDR2 as SYDVKM. The CDR3 runs 13 residues. Losses at the gene ends were 5 bases for V and 4 bases for J; bases not matched to a gene: 1. The CDR3 bases are TGTGCCAGCAGTACTAGCGGGACAGAGACCCAGTACTTC. Translation: CASSTSGTETQYF.

This chain links TRBV18 with TRBJ2-1, with 8 bases that match TRBD2. The CDR3 has 15 amino acids. V was pared by 3 bases and J by 5 bases, with 6 bases of the junction left unmatched. Per the germline V gene, CDR1 is KGHSH and CDR2 is LQKENI. The CDR3 DNA follows: TGTGCCAGCTCACCCGGGACTAGTCACCACAATGAGCAGTTCTTC. It codes for CASSPGTSHHNEQFF.

The chain carries TRBV5-1 and TRBJ1-1; 7 bases line up with TRBD1. Germline lookup yields CDR1 SGHRS and CDR2 YFSETQ. The CDR3 consists of 14 residues. Trimming at V came to 3 bases and at J to 5 bases, leaving 7 bases not matched to a gene. The chain's CDR3 is CASSSRQGRTEAFF. Here the CDR3 DNA reads TGCGCCAGCAGCTCCCGACAGGGTCGAACTGAAGCTTTCTTT.

J is TRBJ2-1 and V is TRBV4-1, with 8 nucleotides matching TRBD2. The CDR3 is made up of 16 amino acids. Per germline, CDR1 MGHRA and CDR2 YSYEKL. The junction had 12 bases not matched to a gene; V was cut back by 4 bases and J by 7 bases. The CDR3 region has the DNA TGCGCCAGCAGCCCCCTTGGCGGGAGGAACAGGAATGAGCAGTTCTTC. This gives the protein CASSPLGGRNRNEQFF.